This T cell receptor beta chain was recovered during a study of T-cell memory formation after mild COVID-19. The CDR3 consists of 16 residues. V shed 0 bases and J 5 bases; nucleotides not matched to a gene: 7. The germline V gene encodes CDR1 SQVTM and CDR2 ANQGSEA. MiXCR, applied by TCRdb to the 5' RACE reads, yields one record per CDR3 protein. The table shows under 450,000 distinct CDR3 sequences, with 20% occurring only once. About this clonotype itself: Antigen: not known.

Overall study results and limits: A subset of responding clones appeared in pre-infection memory, suggesting cross-reactive memory joined.

This TCR came from a young man who had mild COVID-19 (a few samples of this study predate the infection). Cell type and time point are not known. The sample was PBMCs or a T cell subset sorted from them (not recorded which). The V and J genes are TRBV29-1 and TRBJ2-5; TRBD1 matches at 12 bases. The CDR3 bases are TGCAGCGTTGAAGATCGGGACAGGGGGCGACTGGAGACCCAGTACTTC. Protein product: CSVEDRDRGRLETQYF.